This T cell receptor (beta chain) was sequenced during a study of T cell responses to AZD1222 COVID-19 vaccine. Sequenced by immunoSEQ multiplex PCR; TCRdb stores in-frame clones only, minus some. The table lists around 180,000 clones, 85% to 90% of them singletons. Of note for this clone: The antigen remains unidentified.

Study-level findings and limits: In all cases, repertoires were sampled only after the peak T cell response.

This TCR came from an adult in good health. This sample comprised peripheral blood, obtained on day 0 of AZD1222 vaccination.

CDR3 protein: CASSLIGGTTDTQYF. CDR3 bases: TGTGCCAGCAGCTTAATCGGGGGAACCACAGATACGCAGTATTTT. This chain uses TRBV7-3 with TRBJ2-3; TRBD2 might be the D (6 bases). This CDR3 is 15 amino acids long. Per germline, CDR1 SGHTA and CDR2 FQGTGA. Trimming stripped 1 base from V and 2 bases from J, with 10 bases between.